This entry lists 6 T cell receptor beta chains sequenced from one sample in a study of human T cells and chemical hapten exposure. Time point given: pre-sensitization, week 0. Treatment given: therapeutic diphenylcyclopropenone sensitization with weekly scalp DPC. TCRdb re-derived calls from the RACE reads in MiXCR, one entry per CDR3 protein. Here the sample spans fewer than 140,000 distinct CDR3 sequences, 9% to 15% being singletons. Sequenced here: whole blood, sampled in connection with sensitization to the hapten diphenylcyclopropenone (DPC). These receptors all come from a woman aged 45-65 years with alopecia areata. Some clones in this sample may be carry-over from other donors' samples.

This clonotype has more than one count but fewer than ten. The chain joins TRBV9 to TRBJ1-2; no definite D call. This CDR3 comprises 13 residues. The V and J ends lost 3 bases and 2 bases respectively, with 8 bases between them. Per the germline V gene, CDR1 is SGDLS and CDR2 is YYNGEE. CDR3 loop: CASSGPGNYGYTF. The CDR3, as DNA: TGTGCCAGCAGCGGGCCTGGCAACTATGGCTACACCTTC. Filled out from reference TRBV9 and TRBJ1-2, the complete variable domain reads DSGVTQTPKHLITATGQRVTLRCSPRSGDLSVYWYQQSLDQGLQFLIQYYNGEERAKGNILERFSAQQFPDLHSELNLSSLELGDSALYFCASSGPGNYGYTFGSGTRLTVV.

The J gene is TRBJ1-6, the V gene TRBV28, with D possibly being TRBD1 (6 bases). CDR1 and CDR2 (germline): MDHEN, SYDVKM. The CDR3 covers 18 residues. Trimming cost V 6 bases and J 1 base, with 19 bases left between them. The CDR3 is CASRLAGAGWSYNSPLHF. Here the CDR3 DNA reads TGTGCCAGCAGGCTGGCGGGGGCAGGGTGGTCCTATAATTCACCCCTCCACTTT. Complete variable domain (other parts from reference TRBV28 and TRBJ1-6): DVKVTQSSRYLVKRTGEKVFLECVQDMDHENMFWYRQDPGLGLRLIYFSYDVKMKEKGDIPEGYSVSREKKERFSLILESASTNQTSMYLCASRLAGAGWSYNSPLHFGNGTRLTVT.

A few counts support this clonotype. The chain recombines TRBV4-3 with TRBJ1-4; D gene unclear. CDR3 size: 13 residues. Per the germline V gene, CDR1 is LGHNA and CDR2 is YSLEER. Trimming took 1 base from V and 8 from J, leaving 8 bases between them. In DNA, the CDR3 is TGCGCCAGCAGCCAAGGGCCGTTCGAAAAACTGTTTTTT. This translates into CASSQGPFEKLFF.

This CDR3 reads CASSAQETQYF. Here the CDR3 DNA reads TGTGCCAGCAGCGCCCAAGAGACCCAGTACTTC. The chain employs TRBV9 and TRBJ2-5; D gene ambiguous. The CDR3 is made up of 11 amino acids. V shed 3 bases and J shed 1 base, with 1 base lying between them. From germline, CDR1 is SGDLS and CDR2 YYNGEE.

Ten or more counts support this clonotype. The chain uses TRBV7-6 and TRBJ1-1; D unresolved. The CDR3 covers 16 residues. The germline gives CDR1 SGHVS, CDR2 FNYEAQ. V shed 1 base and J shed 1 base, with 13 bases lying between them. CDR3 in amino acids: CASSLGSAGTNTEAFF. The CDR3 DNA reads as TGTGCCAGCAGCTTAGGGTCCGCAGGCACGAACACTGAAGCTTTCTTT.

This clonotype has just a few counts. V and J are TRBV7-2 and TRBJ2-2; D not certain. The CDR3 extends over 15 amino acids. The V and J ends lost 1 base and 1 base respectively, with 7 bases between them. Germline lookup yields CDR1 SGHTA and CDR2 FQGNSA. The CDR3 region has the DNA TGTGCCAGCAGCTTAGGGGGTCAGAACACCGGGGAGCTGTTTTTT. It is translated as CASSLGGQNTGELFF.